Described below is a single TCR beta chain sequence and its context. What it binds is unknown. The sample originates from a study of T cell responses to AZD1222 COVID-19 vaccine. Broader study findings: Rises in breadth and depth of Spike-specific TCRs came after two AZD1222 doses.

Measured with immunoSEQ multiplex PCR; TCRdb has only the in-frame clones, and not every one. The sample has about 110,000 clones, 92% seen once. The ends lost 5 bases at V and 5 bases at J; junction bases unmatched: 2. The CDR3 extends over 13 amino acids. This sequence was found in an adult in good health. The sequenced sample was peripheral blood, obtained on day 0 of AZD1222 vaccination. V and J are TRBV12-3 or TRBV12-4 and TRBJ1-4; 7 positions match TRBD1. The CDR3 coding sequence is TGTGCCAGCAGTCGGACAGGCAATGAAAAACTGTTTTTT. It encodes CASSRTGNEKLFF.